The 2 T cell receptor beta chains below all came from one sample that was sequenced in a study of graft-versus-host responses after intestinal transplantation. The method was immunoSEQ multiplex PCR; TCRdb's version includes in-frame clones alone and lacks a portion of them. The sample carries about 24,000 clones, 80% to 90% recorded once. The starting material was PBMCs, obtained around 14 months after intestinal transplant. The receptors were sampled from a human patient who received an intestinal transplant, so some T cells may come from the graft donor.

V is TRBV2 and J is TRBJ1-2, with D maybe TRBD1 (5 bases). V lost 8 bases to trimming and J lost 7 bases, with 20 bases between them. Germline V gene data show CDR1 as SNHLY and CDR2 as FYNNEI. This CDR3 contains 14 residues. The CDR3 protein is CASDNGAGFGGYTF. CDR3 DNA: TGTGCCAGCGATAACGGGGCAGGGTTTGGTGGCTACACCTTC.

The chain recombines TRBV15 with TRBJ2-5; TRBD2 matches at 8 bases. CDR1 is LNHNV and CDR2 is YYDKDF in the germline V gene (reference sequence). V lost 5 bases and J lost 4; bases outside the gene matches: 12. This CDR3 region has 16 residues. CDR3 sequence: CATSPGRSGSLETQYF. The CDR3 coding sequence is TGTGCCACCAGCCCAGGTCGGAGCGGGAGTTTAGAGACCCAGTACTTC. The full variable domain, in which reference TRBV15 and TRBJ2-5 provide the parts outside the CDR3, is DAMVIQNPRYQVTQFGKPVTLSCSQTLNHNVMYWYQQKSSQAPKLLFHYYDKDFNNEADTPDNFQSRRPNTSFCFLDIRSPGLGDTAMYLCATSPGRSGSLETQYFGPGTRLLVL.